The 30 T cell receptor beta chains reported below all come from one sample, sequenced in a study of blood T cell repertoires in COVID-19. Sequencing used immunoSEQ multiplex PCR; TCRdb keeps in-frame clones, though not all of them. The repertoire holds about 330,000 clones, with about 85% as singletons. Sequencing was done on a sample of PBMCs or T cells enriched from blood (not recorded which). These receptors were collected from a woman under 40 who had recovered from COVID-19.

The chain employs TRBV30 and TRBJ1-2, with D unclear. V was trimmed by 0 bases and J by 5 bases, leaving 7 bases between them. The germline gives CDR1 GTSNPN, CDR2 SVGIG (reference sequence). The CDR3 has 12 amino acids. CDR3 DNA: TGTGCCTGGAGTGTCAAGCTTTATGGCTACACCTTC. Translation: CAWSVKLYGYTF.

This rearrangement joins TRBV29-1 to TRBJ1-2, with 9 bases identical to TRBD1. The V and J ends lost 6 bases and 6 bases, in that order; junction bases with no gene match: 2. The CDR3 runs to 11 residues. Looked up from germline, CDR1 is SQVTM and CDR2 is ANQGSEA. CDR3 nucleotides: TGCAGCGTCGGACAGGGGCATGGCTACACCTTC. Translation: CSVGQGHGYTF. The full variable domain, completed using reference TRBV29-1 and TRBJ1-2, is SAVISQKPSRDICQRGTSLTIQCQVDSQVTMMFWYRQQPGQSLTLIATANQGSEATYESGFVIDKFPISRPNLTFSTLTVSNMSPEDSSIYLCSVGQGHGYTFGSGTRLTVV.

The chain uses TRBV2 and TRBJ1-2; the match to TRBD1 covers 7 bases. V shed 10 bases, J shed 5 bases, and the junction held 16 bases outside the gene matches. Germline lookup yields CDR1 SNHLY and CDR2 FYNNEI. The CDR3 has 15 residues. CDR3 sequence: CATLPAGGQHYGYTF. In nucleotides, the CDR3 is TGTGCCACCCTACCCGCAGGGGGGCAGCATTATGGCTACACCTTC.

The J gene is TRBJ1-1, the V gene TRBV5-6, with D unclear. Deletions cut 4 bases from V and 1 base from J, with 11 bases between. Germline CDR1 and CDR2: SGHDT and YYEEEE. The CDR3 consists of 14 residues. The CDR3 region is CASSPGVPNTEAFF. CDR3 nucleotide sequence: TGTGCCAGCAGCCCCGGGGTCCCGAACACTGAAGCTTTCTTT.

V usage is TRBV15 and J usage is TRBJ1-2; no definite D call. CDR1 LNHNV and CDR2 YYDKDF come from the germline V gene (reference sequence). This CDR3 is built from 14 residues. Trimming left V 0 bases short and J 10 bases short, with 15 bases between. The CDR3 is CATSRELVSESYTF. Written as DNA, the CDR3 is TGTGCCACCAGCAGAGAGCTCGTTAGTGAGTCCTACACCTTC.

This rearrangement joins TRBV15 to TRBJ1-4; no clear D gene. Trimming removed 4 bases at V and 5 bases at J, with 14 bases between. Germline V gene data show CDR1 as LNHNV and CDR2 as YYDKDF (reference sequence). CDR3 length: 15 residues. This CDR3 is CATSKSTRNNEKLFF. DNA of the CDR3: TGTGCCACCAGCAAGAGTACCAGGAACAATGAAAAACTGTTTTTT.

The chain joins TRBV2 to TRBJ1-1, with 11 bases identical to TRBD1. J was trimmed by 4 bases and V by 7 bases; bases with no gene match: 2. CDR3 size: 13 residues. Germline CDR1 SNHLY, CDR2 FYNNEI. DNA of the CDR3: TGTGCCAGCATAGGGACAGGGGGCACTGAAGCTTTCTTT. This sequence encodes CASIGTGGTEAFF.

The gene calls are TRBV27 and TRBJ1-1; TRBD1 aligns across 8 bases. Germline values: CDR1 MNHEY, CDR2 SMNVEV (reference sequence). After removal of 2 bases from V and 1 base from J, the junction contained 3 bases not matched to a gene. CDR3 length: 15 amino acids. CDR3 residues: CASSLIGTGNTEAFF. CDR3 DNA sequence: TGTGCCAGCAGTTTAATCGGGACAGGGAACACTGAAGCTTTCTTT.

The chain employs TRBV5-1 and TRBJ1-4; 8 nucleotides match TRBD1. This CDR3 contains 15 residues. V lost 0 bases to trimming and J lost 4 bases; unmatched junction nucleotides: 2. Germline V gives CDR1 SGHRS, CDR2 YFSETQ. CDR3 bases: TGCGCCAGCAGCTTGGAGACAGGGGATAATGAAAAACTGTTTTTT. Translated: CASSLETGDNEKLFF. Full variable domain (missing parts from reference TRBV5-1 and TRBJ1-4): KAGVTQTPRYLIKTRGQQVTLSCSPISGHRSVSWYQQTPGQGLQFLFEYFSETQRNKGNFPGRFSGRQFSNSRSEMNVSTLELGDSALYLCASSLETGDNEKLFFGSGTQLSVL.

The rearrangement uses TRBV27 and TRBJ1-5; a weak D match, TRBD1 (5 bases). The germline CDR1 and CDR2 sequences are MNHEY and SMNVEV (reference sequence). The V end was cut by 6 bases, the J end by 5 bases, with 17 bases between. The CDR3 is 15 amino acids. CDR3 region: CASSNGGGTHQPQHF. CDR3 coding DNA: TGTGCCAGCAGCAACGGGGGGGGAACCCATCAGCCCCAGCATTTT.

This clone appeared a few times. CDR3 in amino acids: CASSPPTGSEAFF. In DNA, the CDR3 is TGTGCCAGCAGCCCACCGACGGGGTCTGAAGCTTTCTTT. The rearrangement links TRBV3-1 (or the pseudogene TRBV3-2) to TRBJ1-1; the D is unclear. This CDR3 contains 13 residues. Germline CDR1 is LGHDT and CDR2 is YNNKEL (reference sequence). The V end was cut by 4 bases, the J end by 6 bases, with 12 bases between.

The chain recombines TRBV7-9 with TRBJ2-2, with 13 bases aligning to TRBD2. With V trimmed by 2 bases and J by 1 base, 4 bases remained unmatched. Germline assignment: CDR1 SEHNR and CDR2 FQNEAQ (reference sequence). This CDR3 contains 18 residues. CDR3 in amino acids: CASSLWTSGGQNTGELFF. DNA for the CDR3: TGTGCCAGCAGCTTATGGACTAGCGGGGGCCAGAACACCGGGGAGCTGTTTTTT.

The chain links TRBV11-2 to TRBJ2-7; D might be TRBD1 (6 bases). The CDR3 is made up of 13 amino acids. CDR1 SGHAT and CDR2 FQNNGV come from the germline V gene. Deletions cut 1 base from V and 7 bases from J, with 11 bases between. In DNA, the CDR3 is TGTGCCAGCAGCTTAGCGGCTAGGGGGGAGCAGTACTTC. This gives the protein CASSLAARGEQYF.

The chain carries TRBV11-2 and TRBJ1-2, with a possible D match to TRBD1 (5 bases). Trimming removed 7 bases from V and 6 bases from J, with 12 bases in between. The CDR3 covers 12 residues. Germline V gene sequence: CDR1 SGHAT, CDR2 FQNNGV. CDR3 amino acids: CASNEVRDGYTF. In DNA, the CDR3 is TGTGCCAGCAACGAAGTCAGGGATGGCTACACCTTC.

The chain joins TRBV11-2 to TRBJ1-4; possible D gene TRBD1, 6 bases. Trimming left V 1 base short and J 2 bases short, with 14 bases between. CDR3 length: 17 residues. The germline V gene encodes CDR1 SGHAT and CDR2 FQNNGV. Here the CDR3 reads CASSLGLGAPTNEKLFF. CDR3 sequence (DNA): TGTGCCAGCAGCTTAGGGTTGGGGGCGCCGACTAATGAAAAACTGTTTTTT.

J is TRBJ1-3 and V is TRBV12-3 or TRBV12-4; maybe TRBD1 (6 bases). Trimming stripped 7 bases from V and 4 bases from J, with 11 bases between. This CDR3 contains 13 residues. The CDR3 DNA sequence: TGTGCCAGCACTCCTAGGGGGGGAAACACCATATATTTT. Translation: CASTPRGGNTIYF.

The chain uses TRBV6-1 and TRBJ2-4, with 11 bases aligning to TRBD2. This CDR3 comprises 14 residues. With V trimmed by 6 bases and J by 5 bases, 3 bases remained unmatched. Germline CDR1 and CDR2: MNHNS and SASEGT. As DNA, the CDR3 is TGTGCCAGCAGGACTAGCGGGGACCAAAACATTCAGTACTTC. Protein sequence: CASRTSGDQNIQYF.

The chain is built from TRBV3-1 (or the pseudogene TRBV3-2) and TRBJ2-3; 7 bases are shared with TRBD2. The CDR3 extends over 15 amino acids. Germline V lookup: CDR1 LGHDT, CDR2 YNNKEL (reference sequence). Trimming took 4 bases from V and 2 from J; bases not matched to a gene: 6. The CDR3 DNA reads as TGTGCCAGCAGCCCACCGGGACTAACCACAGATACGCAGTATTTT. Its protein product is CASSPPGLTTDTQYF.

The chain's CDR3 is CASSVGGNSHSGNTIYF. CDR3 nucleotide sequence: TGTGCCAGCAGCGTAGGAGGTAATAGCCACTCTGGAAACACCATATATTTT. The rearrangement links TRBV9 to TRBJ1-3; D not certain. The germline V and J ends were trimmed by 0 bases and 0 bases, with 13 bases remaining between them. CDR1 is SGDLS and CDR2 is YYNGEE in the germline V gene. This CDR3 is built from 17 residues.

The V call is TRBV5-1, the J call TRBJ1-3; TRBD1 aligns across 8 bases. J gave up 8 bases and V 4 bases, and 5 bases lay outside the gene matches. CDR3 size: 13 residues. The germline CDR1 and CDR2 sequences are SGHRS and YFSETQ. Here the CDR3 DNA reads TGCGCCAGCAGCCTCGACAGGGGAGACACCATATATTTT. Protein sequence: CASSLDRGDTIYF.

The chain recombines TRBV6-6 with TRBJ1-6, with D uncertain. The CDR3 runs 14 residues. V was cut by 5 bases and J by 8 bases, with 13 bases left in between. Germline assignment: CDR1 MNHNY and CDR2 SVGAGI (reference sequence). Here the CDR3 DNA reads TGTGCCAGCAGTCAGCTTGGTCCGGATTCACCCCTCCACTTT. It codes for CASSQLGPDSPLHF.

The chain carries TRBV9 and TRBJ2-2; 11 bases fit TRBD1. V trimming: 4 bases; J trimming: 5 bases; junction bases outside the gene matches: 10. CDR1 SGDLS and CDR2 YYNGEE come from the germline V gene. This CDR3 comprises 17 residues. The CDR3 loop reads CASSSSPGQGATGELFF. The DNA for the CDR3 is TGTGCCAGCAGCTCAAGCCCAGGACAGGGGGCAACCGGGGAGCTGTTTTTT.

The CDR3 loop reads CASSLPLGGLNTEAFF. The CDR3 bases are TGTGCCAGCAGTTTACCCCTTGGGGGCCTGAACACTGAAGCTTTCTTT. The chain has TRBV28 and TRBJ1-1, with D possibly matching TRBD1 (6 bases). V gave up 2 bases and J gave up 0 bases, with 13 bases separating them. This CDR3 has 16 residues. Germline CDR1 MDHEN, CDR2 SYDVKM. The variable domain in full, completed from reference TRBV28 and TRBJ1-1, reads DVKVTQSSRYLVKRTGEKVFLECVQDMDHENMFWYRQDPGLGLRLIYFSYDVKMKEKGDIPEGYSVSREKKERFSLILESASTNQTSMYLCASSLPLGGLNTEAFFGQGTRLTVV.

V and J are TRBV11-1 and TRBJ1-2; D is unclear. This CDR3 region has 14 residues. The V end was cut by 11 bases, the J end by 1 base, with 17 bases between. Per the germline V gene, CDR1 is SGHAT and CDR2 is FQDESV (reference sequence). In DNA, the CDR3 is TGTGCCCCTAGGCGGGATAACATTAACTATGGCTACACCTTC. Translating gives CAPRRDNINYGYTF.

This CDR3 reads CASNPDRGNSPLHF. CDR3 DNA sequence: TGTGCCAGTAACCCGGACAGGGGTAATTCACCCCTCCACTTT. V is TRBV19 and J is TRBJ1-6; 9 nucleotides agree with TRBD1. The CDR3 is 14 amino acids. Trimming cost V 7 bases and J 6 bases; bases outside gene matches: 4. The germline V gene encodes CDR1 LNHDA and CDR2 SQIVND (reference sequence).

This rearrangement joins TRBV5-6 to TRBJ2-7; TRBD2 agrees at 7 bases. Germline V gene data show CDR1 as SGHDT and CDR2 as YYEEEE. CDR3 length equals 13 residues. Germline trimming cut 0 bases from V and 7 bases from J; bases unmatched to any gene: 4. For the CDR3, the DNA is TGTGCCAGCAGCTTGGCGGGGGGTTGGGAGCAGTACTTC. Its translation: CASSLAGGWEQYF.

The chain links TRBV7-8 to TRBJ2-7, with TRBD2 identical over 14 bases. The germline CDR1 and CDR2 sequences are SGHVS and FQNEAQ. V trimming: 5 bases; J trimming: 6 bases; junction bases outside the gene matches: 12. The CDR3 loop spans 17 amino acids. CDR3 DNA: TGTGCCAGCAGCCCACTACCGCCGGGACTAGCGGGGGCCGAGCAGTACTTC. It translates to CASSPLPPGLAGAEQYF.

This sequence joins TRBV10-3 and TRBJ2-1, with 7 positions matching TRBD2. The germline V gene has CDR1 ENHRY and CDR2 SYGVKD. The CDR3 is 14 amino acids. The V gene end was trimmed by 7 bases and the J gene end by 4 bases; junction bases not matched to a gene: 7. The CDR3 here is CAITSGDGYNEQFF. The CDR3 DNA follows: TGTGCCATCACGAGCGGGGATGGATACAATGAGCAGTTCTTC.

Regarding this clone: This CDR3 is also generated by other DNA sequences in the sample. The rearrangement uses TRBV19 and TRBJ1-1; no reliable D call. CDR3 length: 12 residues. V was shortened by 3 bases and J by 5 bases, with 7 bases between the two germline ends. The V gene's germline CDR1 is LNHDA and CDR2 SQIVND (reference sequence). The chain's CDR3 is CASSIGETEAFF. The CDR3 DNA reads as TGTGCCAGTAGTATCGGGGAGACTGAAGCTTTCTTT.

The V call is TRBV7-6, the J call TRBJ1-1; the D is unclear. The CDR3 contains 13 residues. Germline V lookup: CDR1 SGHVS, CDR2 FNYEAQ. V was cut by 4 bases and J by 2 bases, with 8 bases left in between. The CDR3 region is CASSSSVNTEAFF. The CDR3 DNA follows: TGTGCCAGCAGCTCCTCGGTCAACACTGAAGCTTTCTTT.